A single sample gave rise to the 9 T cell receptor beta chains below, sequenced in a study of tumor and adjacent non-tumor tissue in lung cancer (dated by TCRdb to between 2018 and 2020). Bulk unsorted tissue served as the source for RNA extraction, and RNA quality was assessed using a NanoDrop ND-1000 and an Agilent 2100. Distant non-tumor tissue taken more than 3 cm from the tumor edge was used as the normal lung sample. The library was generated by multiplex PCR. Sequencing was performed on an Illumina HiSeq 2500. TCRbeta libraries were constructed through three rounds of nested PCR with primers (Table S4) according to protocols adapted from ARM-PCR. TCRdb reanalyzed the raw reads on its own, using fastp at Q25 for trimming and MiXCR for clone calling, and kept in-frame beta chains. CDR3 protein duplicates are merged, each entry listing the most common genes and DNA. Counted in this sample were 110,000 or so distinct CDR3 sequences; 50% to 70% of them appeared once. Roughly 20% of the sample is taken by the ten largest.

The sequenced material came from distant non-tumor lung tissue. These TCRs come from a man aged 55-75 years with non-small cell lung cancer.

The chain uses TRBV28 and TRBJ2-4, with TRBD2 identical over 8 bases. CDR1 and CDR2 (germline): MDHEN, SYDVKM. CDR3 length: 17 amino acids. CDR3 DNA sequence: TGTGCTAACAGTTTATCGCGTAGCGGGATAGCCAAAAACATTCAGTACTTC. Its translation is CANSLSRSGIAKNIQYF. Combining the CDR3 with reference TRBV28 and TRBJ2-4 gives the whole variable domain DVKVTQSSRYLVKRTGEKVFLECVQDMDHENMFWYRQDPGLGLRLIYFSYDVKMKEKGDIPEGYSVSREKKERFSLILESASTNQTSMYLCANSLSRSGIAKNIQYFGAGTRLSVL.

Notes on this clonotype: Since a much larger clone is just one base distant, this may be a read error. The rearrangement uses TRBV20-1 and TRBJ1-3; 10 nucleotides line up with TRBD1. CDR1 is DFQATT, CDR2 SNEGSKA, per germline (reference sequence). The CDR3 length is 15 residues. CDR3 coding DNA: TGCATTGCTAGCACAGACAGGGGGCGAGGAAACACCATATATTTT. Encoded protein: CIASTDRGRGNTIYF.

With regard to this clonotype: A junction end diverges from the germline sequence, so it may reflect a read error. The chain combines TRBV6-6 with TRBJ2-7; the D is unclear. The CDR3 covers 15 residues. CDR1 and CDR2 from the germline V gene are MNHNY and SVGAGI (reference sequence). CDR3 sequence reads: CASSYHGLLTYEQYF. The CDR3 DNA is TGTGCCAGCAGTTACCACGGGCTTCTCACCTATGAGCAGTACTTC.

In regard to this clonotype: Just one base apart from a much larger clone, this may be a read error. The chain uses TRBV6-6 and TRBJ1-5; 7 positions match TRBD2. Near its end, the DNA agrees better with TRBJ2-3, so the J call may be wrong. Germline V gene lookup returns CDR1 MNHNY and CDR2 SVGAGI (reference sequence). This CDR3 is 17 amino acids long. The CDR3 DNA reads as TGTGCCAGCACCGCCTCCTCTCGTCGCGGGGGAAATCAGCCCCAGTATTTT. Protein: CASTASSRRGGNQPQYF.

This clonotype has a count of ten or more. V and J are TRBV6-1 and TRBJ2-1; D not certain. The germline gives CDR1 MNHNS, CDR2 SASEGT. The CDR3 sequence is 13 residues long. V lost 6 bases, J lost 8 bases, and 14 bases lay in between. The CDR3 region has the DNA TGTGCCAGCAGGGGGTATTTAGTGGATGAGCAGTTCTTC. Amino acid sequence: CASRGYLVDEQFF.

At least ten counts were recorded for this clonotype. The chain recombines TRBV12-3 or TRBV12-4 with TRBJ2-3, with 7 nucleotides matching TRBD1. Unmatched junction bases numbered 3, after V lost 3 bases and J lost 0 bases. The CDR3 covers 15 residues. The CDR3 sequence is CASSFSGQSTDTQYF. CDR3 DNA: TGTGCCAGCAGTTTCTCGGGACAGAGCACAGATACGCAGTATTTT.

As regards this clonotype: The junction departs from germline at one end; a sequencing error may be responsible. The CDR3 DNA follows: TGTACCAGCATAAGAACGGCTAGCGCCGCGAACACCGGGGAGCTGTTTTTT. It encodes CTSIRTASAANTGELFF. The rearrangement joins TRBV6-5 to TRBJ2-2; D possibly corresponds to TRBD2 (6 bases). CDR1 and CDR2 (germline): MNHEY, SVGAGI. The CDR3 is 17 residues long.

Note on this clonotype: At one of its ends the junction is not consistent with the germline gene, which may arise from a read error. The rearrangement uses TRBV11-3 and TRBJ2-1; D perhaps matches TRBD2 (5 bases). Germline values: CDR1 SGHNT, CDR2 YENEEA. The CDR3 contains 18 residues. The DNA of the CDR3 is TGTACCAGCAGCTTAGATTTACTAGTTGGAGAGTTCTACAATGAGCAGTTCTTC. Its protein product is CTSSLDLLVGEFYNEQFF.

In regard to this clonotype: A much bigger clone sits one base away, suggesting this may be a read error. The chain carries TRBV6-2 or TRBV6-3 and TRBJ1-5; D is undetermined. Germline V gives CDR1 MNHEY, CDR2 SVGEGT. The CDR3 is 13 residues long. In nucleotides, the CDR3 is TGTGTCAGCACCGACAATAGCAATCAGCCCCAGCATTTT. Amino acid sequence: CVSTDNSNQPQHF.